The 14 T cell receptor beta chains below were found in one sample sequenced in a study of T-cell memory formation after mild COVID-19. One entry per CDR3 protein results from TCRdb running MiXCR on the 5' RACE reads. The repertoire has under 300,000 distinct CDR3 sequences, 8.5% to 9.5% of them found once; the top ten carry roughly a fifth. Input material: PBMCs or a T cell subset sorted from them (not recorded which). All receptors come from a man between 18 and 35 years old who had mild COVID-19 (a few samples of this study predate the infection). Cell type and time point are not known.

The chain links TRBV5-1 to TRBJ2-2; possible D gene TRBD1, 6 bases. Germline loops: CDR1 SGHRS, CDR2 YFSETQ. Deletions cut 3 bases from V and 1 base from J, with 10 bases between. This CDR3 contains 15 residues. As DNA, the CDR3 is TGCGCCAGCAGCTACGGACAGAGGAACACCGGGGAGCTGTTTTTT. It is translated as CASSYGQRNTGELFF.

Only a few counts were recorded for this clonotype. For the CDR3, the DNA is TGCGCCAGCAGCCAGAGTACAGGGAATATTAATGAAAAACTGTTTTTT. It yields the protein CASSQSTGNINEKLFF. V and J are TRBV4-1 and TRBJ1-4, with D perhaps matching TRBD1 (6 bases). The CDR3 sequence is 16 residues long. The V end lost 3 bases, the J end lost 4 bases, and 15 bases lay between the germline ends. Germline V gives CDR1 MGHRA, CDR2 YSYEKL.

This clonotype occurred many times. V usage is TRBV15 and J usage is TRBJ2-3; D not resolved. The germline CDR1 and CDR2 sequences are LNHNV and YYDKDF (reference sequence). The CDR3 loop spans 14 amino acids. V was shortened by 0 bases and J by 6 bases, with 10 bases between the two germline ends. CDR3 region: CATSRDRIGDTQYF. The CDR3, as DNA: TGTGCCACCAGCAGAGATCGTATTGGGGATACGCAGTATTTT.

The chain joins TRBV6-2 or TRBV6-3 to TRBJ1-1, with 7 bases matching TRBD1. Germline trimming cut 6 bases from V and 3 bases from J; bases unmatched to any gene: 10. CDR3 size: 15 residues. Germline CDR1 and CDR2: MNHEY and SVGEGT. The CDR3 DNA follows: TGTGCCAGCAGCCGCTTAACAGGGGTGGACACTGAAGCTTTCTTT. This encodes CASSRLTGVDTEAFF.

The J gene is TRBJ1-1, the V gene TRBV27, with D possibly TRBD1 on 5 matching bases. Per the germline V gene, CDR1 is MNHEY and CDR2 is SMNVEV (reference sequence). The CDR3 spans 15 residues. The V end lost 2 bases, the J end lost 1 base, and 11 bases lay between the germline ends. The CDR3 spells CASSLRPGRNTEAFF. The CDR3 DNA is TGTGCCAGCAGTTTAAGGCCAGGGCGGAACACTGAAGCTTTCTTT.

This clonotype was seen more than once but under ten times. The chain links TRBV7-2 to TRBJ2-5, with a weak D call TRBD1 (6 bases). Trimming removed 3 bases at V and 5 bases at J, with 13 bases between. The CDR3 runs 14 residues. The germline gives CDR1 SGHTA, CDR2 FQGNSA. The CDR3 DNA reads as TGTGCCAGCAGCTTTGGGGGCGGACGGGAGACCCAGTACTTC. Translated, it gives CASSFGGGRETQYF. Using reference TRBV7-2 and TRBJ2-5 for the parts outside the CDR3, the full variable domain is GAGVSQSPSNKVTEKGKDVELRCDPISGHTALYWYRQSLGQGLEFLIYFQGNSAPDKSGLPSDRFSAERTGGSVSTLTIQRTQQEDSAVYLCASSFGGGRETQYFGPGTRLLVL.

This clonotype has a count of ten or more. The rearrangement links TRBV4-2 to TRBJ1-5; D not resolved. The CDR3 has 15 residues. The germline V gene encodes CDR1 LGHNA and CDR2 YNFKEQ. V shed 0 bases and J shed 6 bases, with 12 bases lying between them. The CDR3 is CASSQDGRSFQPQHF. The CDR3 DNA reads as TGTGCCAGCAGCCAAGACGGAAGGTCGTTTCAGCCCCAGCATTTT.

In this sample, this clonotype turned up a few times. The chain is built from TRBV20-1 and TRBJ2-1, with 7 bases fitting TRBD1. Germline loops: CDR1 DFQATT, CDR2 SNEGSKA (reference sequence). Germline trimming cut 5 bases from V and 3 bases from J; bases unmatched to any gene: 4. This CDR3 has 13 amino acids. The CDR3: CSALGQVYNEQFF. The CDR3 DNA reads TGCAGTGCTCTTGGACAGGTCTACAATGAGCAGTTCTTC.

The chain links TRBV7-9 to TRBJ1-5, with a tentative D call TRBD1 (5 bases). Trimming cost V 5 bases and J 7 bases, with 21 bases left between them. CDR1 SEHNR and CDR2 FQNEAQ come from the germline V gene (reference sequence). The CDR3 totals 16 residues. DNA of the CDR3: TGTGCCAGCAGCCCGGGGGGGTTGGAATGGTGGCAGCCCCAGCATTTT. Amino acids: CASSPGGLEWWQPQHF.

The chain employs TRBV20-1 and TRBJ1-1; D is perhaps TRBD1 (5 bases). Per germline, CDR1 DFQATT and CDR2 SNEGSKA (reference sequence). V was cut by 8 bases and J by 1 base, with 14 bases left in between. The CDR3 covers 13 residues. The CDR3 loop reads CSSRVDGNTEAFF. The CDR3 DNA reads as TGCAGTTCCAGGGTGGACGGGAACACTGAAGCTTTCTTT.

This chain uses TRBV7-9 with TRBJ2-3, with 10 bases fitting TRBD1. The V segment lost 7 bases and the J segment 1 base; nucleotides outside the gene matches: 8. Germline values: CDR1 SEHNR, CDR2 FQNEAQ (reference sequence). There are 16 residues in the CDR3. The CDR3 loop reads CASTSAGTGGTDTQYF. The CDR3 DNA reads TGTGCCAGCACCTCCGCCGGGACAGGGGGCACAGATACGCAGTATTTT. The variable domain in full, completed from reference TRBV7-9 and TRBJ2-3, reads DTGVSQNPRHKITKRGQNVTFRCDPISEHNRLYWYRQTLGQGPEFLTYFQNEAQLEKSRLLSDRFSAERPKGSFSTLEIQRTEQGDSAMYLCASTSAGTGGTDTQYFGPGTRLTVL.

In its sample, this clonotype was seen many times. V gene TRBV15 combines with J gene TRBJ2-7; TRBD1 matches at 10 bases. CDR1 and CDR2 (germline): LNHNV, YYDKDF (reference sequence). Germline trimming cut 0 bases from V and 5 bases from J; bases unmatched to any gene: 4. The CDR3 contains 15 residues. The DNA of the CDR3 is TGTGCCACCAGCAGAGAACGGGACAGGGGTGACGAGCAGTACGTC. Encoded protein: CATSRERDRGDEQYV.

V usage is TRBV4-1 and J usage is TRBJ2-5; 15 nucleotides line up with TRBD2. There are 16 residues in the CDR3. J lost 5 bases, V lost 5 bases, and 6 bases had no gene match. Per the germline V gene, CDR1 is MGHRA and CDR2 is YSYEKL. CDR3 in DNA: TGCGCCAGCAGCTACCCGGGACTAGCGGGGGGCGAGACCCAGTACTTC. It yields the protein CASSYPGLAGGETQYF.

This clonotype was counted only a few times. V usage is TRBV5-1 and J usage is TRBJ2-7; TRBD2 aligns across 7 bases. The CDR3 has 14 residues. Germline CDR1 SGHRS, CDR2 YFSETQ. V lost 2 bases and J lost 2; bases outside the gene matches: 4. The CDR3 DNA sequence: TGCGCCAGCAGCTTTGCGGGGGAGACCTACGAGCAGTACTTC. Protein product: CASSFAGETYEQYF.